This TCR beta chain was profiled in a study of blood T cell repertoires in COVID-19. Study summary: The analysed material was cDNA or gDNA that came from T cells, B-cell-depleted T cells, or PBMCs.

Adults between about 18 and 95 years of age took part from under 30 US areas. Participant-reported clinical history was the basis for cohort assignment. Within the 2 weeks before study entry, each person in the exposed group met a COVID-19 case. V was clipped by 3 bases and J by 3 bases, with 8 bases between them. This CDR3 has 13 residues. Profiled with immunoSEQ multiplex PCR; TCRdb holds only in-frame clones, not every one. The sample holds some 190,000 clones; around 80% are singletons and the top ten take roughly an eighth. This TCR derives from a man between 60 and 70 years old who had been exposed to COVID-19. Sequenced material: PBMCs or T cells enriched from blood (not recorded which). The chain uses TRBV12-3 or TRBV12-4 and TRBJ1-1, with D possibly matching TRBD1 (5 bases). The DNA for the CDR3 is TGTGCCAGCAGTTTGGGACTAGACACTGAAGCTTTCTTT. Translation gives CASSLGLDTEAFF.